The T cell receptor beta chain under discussion was sequenced for a study of T-cell memory formation after mild COVID-19. Regarding the study as a whole: The appearance of some responding clones in pre-infection memory suggested that cross-reactive memory joined. Nothing confirmed that second-wave clones peaking on day 37 were specific for SARS-CoV-2.

Details on this clonotype: Antigen specificity is unknown.

TCR alpha and TCR beta cDNA libraries with sample barcodes and UMIs came from 5'RACE using constant-segment primers. In TCRdb, the 5' RACE reads were re-called with MiXCR into one record per CDR3 protein. The table shows about 190,000 distinct CDR3 sequences, with about 16% occurring only once. Unmatched junction bases numbered 3, after V lost 6 bases and J lost 1 base. Germline V gene sequence: CDR1 DFQATT, CDR2 SNEGSKA (reference sequence). The CDR3 is made up of 13 amino acids. This sequence joins TRBV20-1 and TRBJ1-1; 9 bases fit TRBD1. The clonotype comes from an adult woman who had mild COVID-19 (a few samples of this study predate the infection). Cell type and time point are not known. The specimen sequenced was PBMCs or a T cell subset sorted from them (not recorded which). The CDR3: CSAGTGRNTEAFF. Written as DNA, the CDR3 is TGCAGTGCCGGGACAGGGAGGAACACTGAAGCTTTCTTT.